This T cell receptor (beta chain) was obtained from a study of tumor-infiltrating lymphocytes in localized non-small cell lung cancer. For the study at large: Each patient gave resected tumor and non-adjacent uninvolved lung tissue. Study-wide results and limits: Available tissue quantity limited TCR sequencing to a patient subset. TCRbeta sequencing showed higher T cell infiltration in tumors than uninvolved lung.

Data came from immunoSEQ multiplex PCR; TCRdb stores just in-frame clones and leaves some out. The repertoire consists of more than 9,500 clones, with 80% to 85% occurring once and the leading ten covering under 9.5%. Germline V gene data show CDR1 as SGHNT and CDR2 as YYREEE (reference sequence). The CDR3 extends over 14 amino acids. The V and J ends lost 4 bases and 6 bases respectively, with 16 bases between them. In the case of this clone: No antigen is known for it.

This clonotype originated in a human donor with non-small cell lung cancer. Sequencing was performed on lung tumor tissue. V is TRBV5-4 and J is TRBJ2-5; no clear D gene. CDR3 residues: CASSPDVGEQTQYF. The DNA for the CDR3 is TGTGCCAGCAGCCCTGACGTGGGTGAACAGACCCAGTACTTC.